This TCR beta chain emerged from a study of T cell responses to AZD1222 COVID-19 vaccine. Study conclusions and caveats: The CD4 TCRs associated with vaccination extended across spike and predominated at 160-218 and 743-854.

A word on this clone: Its antigen is as yet unknown.

Assay: immunoSEQ multiplex PCR; the TCRdb copy retains only in-frame clones and omits some. This sample has 160,000 or so clones, with roughly 90% found just once. The length of the CDR3 is 16 residues. Trimming at V came to 2 bases and at J to 6 bases, leaving 9 bases not matched to a gene. CDR1 and CDR2 from the germline V gene are GTSNPN and SVGIG (reference sequence). V is TRBV30 and J is TRBJ1-5, with TRBD1 matching 11 bases. The sequences come from peripheral blood, collected 28 days after the second AZD1222 dose. The sequence derives from an adult who received the AZD1222 COVID-19 vaccine. The CDR3 loop reads CAWSRTGGAYGQPQHF. CDR3 sequence (DNA): TGTGCCTGGAGTCGGACAGGGGGCGCATATGGTCAGCCCCAGCATTTT.